The TCR beta chain under discussion was sequenced for a study of T cells in narcolepsy. Broader study findings: No autoreactive T cell clone sequences appeared in some memory CD4+ repertoires. Autoreactive HCRT-specific and TRIB2-specific clonotypes were marked in same-patient CSF-versus-blood CD4+ comparisons. Autoreactive clonotypes reportedly recurred in blood of same and different patients, not controls.

In this sample, this clone turned up a few times. The target antigen is unknown. The assay was immunoSEQ multiplex PCR, and TCRdb's table has in-frame clones only and misses some. This table holds around 27,000 clones, about four fifths found once. Germline V lookup: CDR1 SGHTA, CDR2 FQGTGA. The CDR3 contains 13 residues. V was trimmed by 5 bases and J by 6 bases, leaving 13 bases between them. The TCR was taken from a human donor with narcolepsy. V gene TRBV7-3 combines with J gene TRBJ1-1, with TRBD1 as a possible D gene (6 bases). Sequencing was performed on CD45RA- memory CD4+ T cells from PBMCs. CDR3 loop: CASSTREGAEAFF. DNA of the CDR3: TGTGCCAGCAGCACCAGGGAGGGGGCTGAAGCTTTCTTT.